The 21 T cell receptor beta chains below all came from one sample that was sequenced in a study of blood T cell repertoires in COVID-19. This table comes from immunoSEQ multiplex PCR, and its TCRdb copy is limited to in-frame clones, with some not included. The sample includes roughly 200,000 clones, approximately 78% of them seen just once. The sample taken for sequencing was PBMCs or T cells enriched from blood (not recorded which). The origin of the receptors is a man in his forties who had recovered from COVID-19.

This rearrangement joins TRBV3-1 (or the pseudogene TRBV3-2) to TRBJ1-6, with D possibly TRBD1 on 5 matching bases. CDR1 and CDR2 (germline): LGHDT, YNNKEL (reference sequence). The CDR3 loop spans 13 amino acids. V was pared by 4 bases and J by 7 bases, with 8 bases between. This CDR3 is CASSPSGNSPLHF. The DNA for the CDR3 is TGTGCCAGCAGCCCCTCAGGGAATTCACCCCTCCACTTT.

The chain combines TRBV18 with TRBJ2-7; 7 nucleotides line up with TRBD1. There are 15 residues in the CDR3. The trim removed 3 bases at V and 1 base at J, leaving 6 bases unmatched. CDR1 is KGHSH and CDR2 is LQKENI in the germline V gene. The CDR3 DNA reads as TGTGCCAGCTCACCTTCCCGGGACAGTTCCTACGAGCAGTACTTC. Its translation: CASSPSRDSSYEQYF.

The V and J genes are TRBV19 and TRBJ1-4; 8 bases are shared with TRBD1. CDR1 is LNHDA and CDR2 is SQIVND in the germline V gene (reference sequence). V lost 5 bases, J lost 4 bases, and 9 bases stayed unmatched. The CDR3 is 16 residues long. Here the CDR3 reads CASSSGTGTSNEKLFF. CDR3 in DNA: TGTGCCAGTAGTTCCGGGACAGGCACTAGTAATGAAAAACTGTTTTTT.

CDR3 protein: CASSSARLGTDTQYF. CDR3 coding DNA: TGTGCCAGCAGCTCGGCGAGACTCGGAACAGATACGCAGTATTTT. The chain has TRBV7-2 and TRBJ2-3; no definite D call. Trimming removed 4 bases at V and 3 bases at J, with 14 bases between. This CDR3 is built from 15 residues. Germline CDR1 reads SGHTA; CDR2 reads FQGNSA.

CDR3 sequence: CASSLESAGSPLHF. The CDR3 DNA follows: TGCGCCAGCAGCTTGGAGAGCGCTGGCTCACCCCTCCACTTT. The chain recombines TRBV5-1 with TRBJ1-6, with unresolved D. Per the germline V gene, CDR1 is SGHRS and CDR2 is YFSETQ. V was pared by 0 bases and J by 10 bases, with 11 bases between. The CDR3 has 14 residues.

The chain links TRBV11-3 to TRBJ2-2, with 9 bases fitting TRBD2. Looked up from germline, CDR1 is SGHNT and CDR2 is YENEEA. Unmatched junction bases numbered 4, after V lost 3 bases and J lost 2 bases. The CDR3 covers 16 residues. The CDR3 DNA sequence: TGTGCCAGCAGCTTCGCAGCGGGGGGTAACACCGGGGAGCTGTTTTTT. Translating gives CASSFAAGGNTGELFF. The variable domain in full, with the rest retrieved from reference TRBV11-3 and TRBJ2-2, is EAGVVQSPRYKIIEKKQPVAFWCNPISGHNTLYWYLQNLGQGPELLIRYENEEAVDDSQLPKDRFSAERLKGVDSTLKIQPAELGDSAVYLCASSFAAGGNTGELFFGEGSRLTVL.

The chain has TRBV19 and TRBJ2-7; 8 bases align to TRBD1. The germline V gene encodes CDR1 LNHDA and CDR2 SQIVND (reference sequence). Germline trimming cut 6 bases from V and 2 bases from J; bases unmatched to any gene: 6. CDR3 length equals 14 residues. CDR3 in DNA: TGTGCCAGTAGGAAGGGACAGGCCACCTACGAGCAGTACTTC. Protein product: CASRKGQATYEQYF.

The J gene is TRBJ1-1, the V gene TRBV5-4; tentatively, D is TRBD1 (5 bases). The germline CDR1 and CDR2 sequences are SGHNT and YYREEE (reference sequence). V lost 0 bases and J lost 1, with 10 bases in between. This CDR3 spans 15 amino acids. The CDR3 DNA follows: TGTGCCAGCAGCTTGGTTAGGGGCCAGAACACTGAAGCTTTCTTT. Translating it yields CASSLVRGQNTEAFF.

Only one count was recorded for this clone. This may be a read error, as it is one base from a much larger clone. The rearrangement joins TRBV2 to TRBJ1-2, with 8 bases fitting TRBD1. The CDR3 is 13 residues long. V trimming: 6 bases; J trimming: 2 bases; junction bases outside the gene matches: 2. The germline gives CDR1 SNHLY, CDR2 FYNNEI. The CDR3 sequence is CASSWTGNYGYTF. The CDR3 DNA is TGTGCCAGCAGCTGGACAGGGAACTATGGCTACACCTTC.

Only a few counts were recorded for this clone. V usage is TRBV5-1 and J usage is TRBJ1-2; D may be TRBD1 (5 bases). The CDR3 extends over 13 amino acids. V was cut by 0 bases and J by 4 bases, with 7 bases left in between. Germline V gene lookup returns CDR1 SGHRS and CDR2 YFSETQ. Here the CDR3 DNA reads TGCGCCAGCAGCTTGGAGGGGATCTATGGCTACACCTTC. It specifies CASSLEGIYGYTF.

The chain is built from TRBV3-1 (or the pseudogene TRBV3-2) and TRBJ2-3; D may be TRBD2 (6 bases). V shed 4 bases and J shed 2 bases, with 13 bases lying between them. The CDR3 runs to 15 residues. CDR1 and CDR2 from the germline V gene are LGHDT and YNNKEL (reference sequence). The CDR3 DNA follows: TGTGCCAGCAGCCGATCCGGGACTCCCACAGATACGCAGTATTTT. Its protein is CASSRSGTPTDTQYF.

The chain is built from TRBV4-2 and TRBJ2-1, with D perhaps matching TRBD1 (5 bases). The V end was cut by 0 bases, the J end by 0 bases, with 9 bases between. The germline CDR1 and CDR2 sequences are LGHNA and YNFKEQ. The CDR3 runs to 16 residues. CDR3 in DNA: TGTGCCAGCAGCCAAGATGGGGCTCCCTCCTACAATGAGCAGTTCTTC. It codes for CASSQDGAPSYNEQFF.

V usage is TRBV4-2 and J usage is TRBJ1-2; tentative D call: TRBD1 (5 bases). Trimming cost V 0 bases and J 13 bases, with 27 bases left between them. The germline CDR1 and CDR2 sequences are LGHNA and YNFKEQ. The CDR3 is made up of 17 amino acids. The CDR3 loop reads CASSQEVQGVLNRPSTF. The CDR3 region has the DNA TGTGCCAGCAGCCAAGAAGTCCAGGGCGTCCTGAACCGCCCAAGCACCTTC.

V is TRBV19 and J is TRBJ2-1; possible D gene TRBD1, 7 bases. CDR1 LNHDA and CDR2 SQIVND come from the germline V gene (reference sequence). V was shortened by 8 bases and J by 6 bases, with 20 bases between the two germline ends. CDR3 length: 15 amino acids. CDR3 DNA: TGTGCCAGTCGTCTCAAACTTCAGGGGGGCAATGAGCAGTTCTTC. Translating gives CASRLKLQGGNEQFF.

About this clone itself: Other DNA variants within this sample encode the same CDR3. The chain has TRBV5-1 and TRBJ1-3; D may be TRBD1 (5 bases). Germline values: CDR1 SGHRS, CDR2 YFSETQ. V was cut by 4 bases and J by 4 bases, with 12 bases left in between. The length of the CDR3 is 14 residues. The CDR3 loop is CASSPGGSGNTIYF. CDR3 nucleotide sequence: TGCGCCAGCAGCCCGGGGGGTTCCGGAAACACCATATATTTT.

This clone was picked up one time. The rearrangement uses TRBV7-9 and TRBJ2-1; D may be TRBD1 (8 bases). The CDR3 consists of 18 residues. V was trimmed by 5 bases and J by 6 bases, leaving 26 bases between them. CDR1 is SEHNR, CDR2 FQNEAQ, per germline (reference sequence). This chain's CDR3 is CASSPLMGGTGLINEQFF. The CDR3 region has the DNA TGTGCCAGCAGCCCCCTCATGGGGGGGACAGGTCTCATCAATGAGCAGTTCTTC.

The chain is built from TRBV9 and TRBJ1-2; the D gene is possibly TRBD1 (5 bases). V gave up 0 bases and J gave up 4 bases, with 16 bases separating them. The germline CDR1 and CDR2 sequences are SGDLS and YYNGEE. The CDR3 has 16 residues. CDR3 residues: CASSVVRDGGVYGYTF. DNA of the CDR3: TGTGCCAGCAGCGTAGTCCGAGACGGGGGGGTCTATGGCTACACCTTC.

This clone has just a few counts. The V and J genes are TRBV5-1 and TRBJ2-4; no reliable D call. CDR3 length equals 15 residues. Deletions cut 0 bases from V and 5 bases from J, with 12 bases between. Germline CDR1 reads SGHRS; CDR2 reads YFSETQ. The CDR3 sequence is CASSLEGQVQNIQYF. CDR3 sequence (DNA): TGCGCCAGCAGCTTGGAAGGTCAGGTGCAAAACATTCAGTACTTC.

J is TRBJ2-7 and V is TRBV3-1 (or the pseudogene TRBV3-2); TRBD1 matches 11 bases. From germline, CDR1 is LGHDT and CDR2 YNNKEL (reference sequence). The CDR3 totals 14 residues. Trimming took 8 bases from V and 4 from J; bases not matched to a gene: 7. The CDR3 sequence: CASEPGQGGYEQYF. In nucleotides, the CDR3 is TGTGCCAGCGAGCCGGGACAGGGGGGGTACGAGCAGTACTTC.

The rearrangement uses TRBV10-3 and TRBJ2-5, with D perhaps TRBD1 (6 bases). V lost 3 bases and J 3 bases, leaving 8 bases between the germline ends. Germline CDR1 reads ENHRY; CDR2 reads SYGVKD. The CDR3 consists of 13 residues. The CDR3 region is CAISETGKETQYF. CDR3 bases: TGTGCCATCAGTGAAACAGGGAAAGAGACCCAGTACTTC.

The rearrangement joins TRBV7-8 to TRBJ1-1; D call uncertain. Trimming shortened V by 6 bases and J by 3 bases, and 5 bases separated the two germline ends. Germline V gene data show CDR1 as SGHVS and CDR2 as FQNEAQ. The CDR3 is 11 amino acids. CDR3 in amino acids: CASSRDTEAFF. CDR3 bases: TGTGCCAGCAGTCGGGACACTGAAGCTTTCTTT. Using reference TRBV7-8 and TRBJ1-1 for the parts outside the CDR3, the full variable domain is GAGVSQSPRYKVAKRGQDVALRCDPISGHVSLFWYQQALGQGPEFLTYFQNEAQLDKSGLPSDRFFAERPEGSVSTLKIQRTQQEDSAVYLCASSRDTEAFFGQGTRLTVV.